This TCR beta chain appears in the sequencing data of a study of neoadjuvant anti-PD-1 for oral cavity cancer. Background on the study: Patients without progression received a fourth nivolumab dose around day 43, then surgical resection on days 50-56.

Clones were sequenced by immunoSEQ multiplex PCR, and TCRdb holds only the in-frame ones, with some missing. The data hold around 21,000 clones, with 40% to 50% observed a single time. This clone has ten or more counts. Documented time point: after neoadjuvant nivolumab, at surgical resection. The CDR3 length is 12 residues. Deletions cut 4 bases from V and 2 bases from J, with 5 bases between. Germline loops: CDR1 SNHLY, CDR2 FYNNEI. The sample was tumor tissue, taken after nivolumab (anti-PD-1) treatment. This rearrangement joins TRBV2 to TRBJ2-5; D gene uncertain. This TCR derives from a person between 40 and 80 years old with oral cavity squamous cell carcinoma. The CDR3 here is CASSVFQETQYF. The CDR3 DNA sequence: TGTGCCAGCAGTGTTTTTCAAGAGACCCAGTACTTC. Based on the CDR3 plus reference TRBV2 and TRBJ2-5, the full variable domain is EPEVTQTPSHQVTQMGQEVILRCVPISNHLYFYWYRQILGQKVEFLVSFYNNEISEKSEIFDDQFSVERPDGSNFTLKIRSTKLEDSAMYFCASSVFQETQYFGPGTRLLVL.